The T cell receptor beta chain under discussion was sequenced for a study of regulatory T cells. The study, taken as a whole, reports: Patient repertoires had restricted TRB V-J pairs and skewed V and J usage, most in Tregs. In CD3G-deficient patients, conventional CD4+ T cells were enriched for hydrophobic CDR3 residues at positions 6 and 7.

Worth noting for this clone: Its antigen is unidentified.

At testing, patients were 2 to 39 years old, with reduced naive and increased memory T-cell proportions. CD4+ T cells were divided by sorting: CD25-high CD127-low Tregs, CD25-low CD127-high conventional cells. Germline V gives CDR1 MGHRA, CDR2 YSYEKL. This CDR3 is 16 amino acids long. The V gene lost 0 bases and the J gene lost 8 bases, with 17 bases spanning the gap. The PCR used 52 TRBV and 13 TRBJ primers. The table came from immunoSEQ multiplex PCR; TCRdb's copy has only in-frame clones and leaves some out. The sample carries 25,000 to 35,000 clones, around 93% recorded once. The receptor was derived from a person aged 18-30 years with CD3G deficiency. Sequenced input: conventional CD4+ T cells sorted from blood. The genes are TRBV4-1 and TRBJ2-1; D is perhaps TRBD2 (6 bases). Here the CDR3 reads CASSQERLGSRDEQFF. The CDR3 DNA sequence: TGCGCCAGCAGCCAAGAGCGACTAGGGTCTCGGGATGAGCAGTTCTTC.